Sequencing of this T cell receptor beta chain was carried out in a study of T cells after yellow fever vaccination. TCRdb passed the 5' RACE reads through MiXCR, listing each CDR3 protein once. The data contain about 120,000 distinct CDR3 sequences, 6.5% to 9% of them singletons. The V end lost 3 bases, the J end lost 0 bases, and 6 bases lay between the germline ends. CDR1 and CDR2 from the germline V gene are SQVTM and ANQGSEA. The CDR3 totals 13 residues. This clonotype showed up many times. Sequences were derived from CD4+ T cells sorted from PBMCs, sampled approximately 40 days after the first yellow fever vaccination. V and J are TRBV29-1 and TRBJ2-4; tentative D call: TRBD1 (5 bases). This TCR came from a man in his late teens or twenties who received the YFV17D yellow fever vaccine. CDR3 in amino acids: CSVEGQAKNIQYF. DNA of the CDR3: TGCAGCGTTGAGGGGCAAGCCAAAAACATTCAGTACTTC.